The clone carrying this T cell receptor beta chain showed up just a few times. Its antigen is not identified. This sample was taken from a study of prognosis after radiotherapy for stage I lung cancer. About the study: Enrolled patients (over twelve men, 6 women) had a median age of approximately 74 years and an age range of about 50 to 95 years. Tumors proved to be squamous cell carcinoma in roughly 7 patients and represented adenocarcinoma in around 12. Study-wide points: Reduced unique TCR clone counts were recorded after stereotactic body radiation therapy, with a median of 10,088 versus 6,861. Tumor specificity of expanded TCR clones went undetermined.

The authors amplified TCR beta CDR3 from genomic DNA using two-round multiplex PCR. Gene-specific TRBV and TRBJ primers were used in PCR round one. TCRdb independently ran MiXCR on the multiplex PCR reads; one entry per CDR3 protein. The data contain around 13,000 distinct CDR3 sequences, 43% of them singletons. The clonotype was recovered from a donor over 45 with non-small cell lung cancer. The sequenced sample was PBMCs, obtained before or after stereotactic body radiation therapy (not recorded which).

For the CDR3, the DNA is TGTGCCAGCAGTTTCTCCTTAGGACGGGAGACCCAGTACTTC. Encoded protein: CASSFSLGRETQYF. The V call is TRBV12-3 or TRBV12-4, the J call TRBJ2-5; D is undetermined. This CDR3 region has 14 residues. V lost 3 bases and J 5 bases, leaving 13 bases between the germline ends.